The sequence of this T cell receptor beta chain was determined in a study of blood T cell repertoires in COVID-19 (dated by TCRdb to between 2020 and 2021). With regard to the full study: The collaborator samples originated in the United States, Italy and Spain and spanned the acute and convalescent phases of COVID-19. The material from the prospective study consisted of cDNA or gDNA derived from T cells, B-cell-depleted T cells, or PBMCs. Deeply sampled blood TCRbeta repertoires from subjects exposed to, actively infected with, or recovered from COVID-19 were included in the dataset. The repertoires were made available in a free public database intended to serve as a resource for research on the immune response to SARS-CoV-2. Samples were obtained from the ongoing ImmuneRACE study (first 160 participants) and from 950 to 1,500 subjects provided by 6 global collaborators. Nearly every sample came with metadata listing a de-identified subject ID, COVID-19 status, age in years and sex. Where available, HLA class I and class II types were taken from metadata supplied by the sample provider and were not determined by assay-based typing. Overall study results and their limits: The amount of clinical and demographic metadata varied by source and participant and was provided uncurated.

In Seattle, one collaborating source enrolled patients while the infection was active and tracked those patients longitudinally over the course of disease. Each collaborating institution followed its own protocols to collect whole blood in K2EDTA tubes. For TCRbeta analysis, collaborators shipped samples in one of three forms: frozen whole blood, isolated PBMCs, or DNA extracted from either of those sample types. On this clone itself: Its antigen is not yet known. There are no base qualities to consult, and no much larger clone falls within one base.

Unmatched junction bases come to 12, with V trimmed by 4 bases and J by 6 bases. CDR3 length: 16 amino acids, cysteine to phenylalanine. Just CDR3 DNA is preserved here, 48 bases in frame from base 1. Sequences SGHAT (CDR1) and FQNNGV (CDR2) are obtained from the germline V gene. TCRbeta CDR3 regions were amplified from genomic DNA using the immunoSEQ Assay, a bias-controlled multiplex PCR. The paper's data handling went like this. Nucleated cell counts per sample were estimated from amplification of reference gene primers within the assay. To quantify the absolute abundance of each unique TCRbeta CDR3 rearrangement, sequence reads were collapsed and filtered. For each sample, productive Simpson clonality was calculated by taking the square root of Simpson's diversity index across productive rearrangements. The immuneACCESS repertoire file appears here via TCRdb, limited to in-frame rearrangements. These files lack a portion of the clones; in checked studies, under half of the deficit traces to unresolved V genes, and the cause of the others is not known. V, J and clone size derive from that table, while D and trimming were established from the DNA sequence. The sample records more than 200,000 clones, 88% of which are singletons. The ten largest clones capture roughly 6.8% of the sample.

Recombination linked TRBV11-2 to TRBJ2-1; TRBD2 fits 7 bases in the junction. The receptor was derived from a woman aged 25 to 45 with COVID-19, enrolled during active disease. Sequences were obtained from peripheral blood. The nucleotide sequence is TGTGCCAGCAGCTCCCTTTCCGGGAGGCGAATCAATGAGCAGTTCTTC. It codes for CASSSLSGRRINEQFF.